This T cell receptor (beta chain) was retrieved from a study of T cell repertoires in cytomegalovirus infection. TCRdb called the reads again in MiXCR, with one record for every CDR3 protein. The table shows over 200,000 distinct CDR3 sequences, with around 15% occurring only once. The CDR3 covers 13 residues. Trimming removed 3 bases at V and 5 bases at J, with 10 bases between. The germline V gene encodes CDR1 SGHTA and CDR2 FQGNSA. The sample holds many counts of this clonotype. The receptor was derived from a human donor in good health (CMV status not recorded). Some clones in this sample may be carry-over from other donors' samples. Sequencing used PBMCs. The rearrangement uses TRBV7-2 and TRBJ2-5; D is unclear. CDR3 loop: CASSFSVGETQYF. In DNA, the CDR3 is TGTGCCAGCAGCTTTTCAGTGGGGGAGACCCAGTACTTC. Full variable domain (missing parts from reference TRBV7-2 and TRBJ2-5): GAGVSQSPSNKVTEKGKDVELRCDPISGHTALYWYRQSLGQGLEFLIYFQGNSAPDKSGLPSDRFSAERTGGSVSTLTIQRTQQEDSAVYLCASSFSVGETQYFGPGTRLLVL.